These 28 T cell receptor beta chains came from one sample sequenced in a study of identical twins. In TCRdb, the 5' RACE reads were re-called with MiXCR into one record per CDR3 protein. Seen here are a few hundred thousand distinct CDR3 sequences, approximately 24% observed once, and the top ten hold roughly 3%. The sample was also reused in another study, on T cells expressing NK-cell markers.

The specimen was CD4+ T cells sorted from blood. The receptors were sampled from a woman younger than 30 in good health.

This clonotype has just a few counts. V usage is TRBV7-6 and J usage is TRBJ2-1, with TRBD2 matching 11 bases. The V gene's germline CDR1 is SGHVS and CDR2 FNYEAQ. Trimming at V came to 5 bases and at J to 4 bases, leaving 4 bases not matched to a gene. The CDR3 totals 15 residues. The CDR3 protein is CASSEGLAVYNEQFF. The CDR3 bases are TGTGCCAGCAGCGAGGGACTAGCGGTTTACAATGAGCAGTTCTTC.

This sequence joins TRBV27 and TRBJ1-5; D is possibly TRBD1 (5 bases). Germline loops: CDR1 MNHEY, CDR2 SMNVEV (reference sequence). V was clipped by 6 bases and J by 2 bases, with 8 bases between them. This CDR3 comprises 13 residues. The CDR3, as DNA: TGTGCCAGCAGCAGGGTTGGCAATCAGCCCCAGCATTTT. Amino acid sequence: CASSRVGNQPQHF.

The gene calls are TRBV12-3 or TRBV12-4 and TRBJ2-1; 7 positions agree with TRBD2. V trimming: 3 bases; J trimming: 5 bases; junction bases outside the gene matches: 7. The CDR3 is made up of 15 amino acids. The CDR3 DNA is TGTGCCAGCAGTTTCCGGGGCGGGGGTGACAATGAGCAGTTCTTC. Encoded protein: CASSFRGGGDNEQFF.

The genes are TRBV20-1 and TRBJ2-1; 7 nucleotides match TRBD2. V was clipped by 3 bases and J by 1 base; unmatched bases: 3. The CDR3 sequence is 14 residues long. Germline values: CDR1 DFQATT, CDR2 SNEGSKA (reference sequence). CDR3 in amino acids: CSASSSGSYNEQFF. The CDR3 nucleotides are TGCAGTGCTAGTTCTAGCGGATCCTACAATGAGCAGTTCTTC.

This clonotype appeared many times. The chain links TRBV13 to TRBJ2-7; D is possibly TRBD1 (6 bases). Looked up from germline, CDR1 is PRHDT and CDR2 is FYEKMQ (reference sequence). This CDR3 region has 12 residues. Trimming removed 2 bases at V and 6 bases at J, with 8 bases between. The CDR3 reads CASSLLRGEQYF. The CDR3 coding sequence is TGTGCCAGCAGCTTACTCAGGGGCGAGCAGTACTTC.

Ten or more counts support this clonotype. The rearrangement joins TRBV5-1 to TRBJ1-1; 9 nucleotides match TRBD1. Germline CDR1 SGHRS, CDR2 YFSETQ. The CDR3 contains 15 residues. The V segment lost 4 bases and the J segment 1 base; nucleotides outside the gene matches: 5. The CDR3 DNA reads TGCGCCAGCAGCGACAGGGGGAAGTCGAACACTGAAGCTTTCTTT. Protein sequence: CASSDRGKSNTEAFF. Together with reference TRBV5-1 and TRBJ1-1, the CDR3 gives the full variable domain: KAGVTQTPRYLIKTRGQQVTLSCSPISGHRSVSWYQQTPGQGLQFLFEYFSETQRNKGNFPGRFSGRQFSNSRSEMNVSTLELGDSALYLCASSDRGKSNTEAFFGQGTRLTVV.

The rearrangement uses TRBV7-8 and TRBJ2-1; no reliable D call. CDR3 length: 13 amino acids. Trimming cost V 7 bases and J 7 bases, with 14 bases left between them. CDR1 is SGHVS and CDR2 is FQNEAQ in the germline V gene. DNA for the CDR3: TGTGCCAGCACCGAACGACTGCCTAATGAGCAGTTCTTC. The encoded protein is CASTERLPNEQFF.

The chain employs TRBV7-2 and TRBJ1-1; unclear D gene. CDR1 is SGHTA, CDR2 FQGNSA, per germline. The CDR3 has 14 residues. Trimming cost V 1 base and J 9 bases, with 15 bases left between them. The CDR3 nucleotides are TGTGCCAGCAGCTTAGGCCTCCAGCCTACTAAAGCTTTCTTT. Encoded protein: CASSLGLQPTKAFF.

The J gene is TRBJ2-1, the V gene TRBV7-2; D might be TRBD1 (6 bases). Germline CDR1 reads SGHTA; CDR2 reads FQGNSA. Trimming cost V 0 bases and J 3 bases, with 12 bases left between them. CDR3 length: 16 residues. Written as DNA, the CDR3 is TGTGCCAGCAGCTTAGCGGCGACAGGCTACTACAATGAGCAGTTCTTC. The encoded protein is CASSLAATGYYNEQFF.

This chain uses TRBV7-2 with TRBJ1-4, with 7 bases fitting TRBD1. J lost 7 bases, V lost 2 bases, and 7 bases had no gene match. The germline CDR1 and CDR2 sequences are SGHTA and FQGNSA. This CDR3 region has 15 residues. This CDR3 reads CASSLNRGLGEKLFF. Here the CDR3 DNA reads TGTGCCAGCAGCTTAAACAGGGGTTTGGGTGAAAAACTGTTTTTT.

This chain uses TRBV12-3 or TRBV12-4 with TRBJ2-7; TRBD1 matches at 9 bases. The trim removed 1 base at V and 3 bases at J, leaving 10 bases unmatched. The CDR3 length is 17 residues. In DNA form, the CDR3 reads TGTGCCAGCAGTTTAGTGGGATGGACAGGGGAGGACTACGAGCAGTACTTC. Protein: CASSLVGWTGEDYEQYF.

This chain joins TRBV5-1 and TRBJ2-7; TRBD2 matches at 11 bases. V lost 4 bases and J lost 2; bases outside the gene matches: 5. This CDR3 spans 15 amino acids. CDR1 and CDR2 (germline): SGHRS, YFSETQ. DNA of the CDR3: TGCGCCAGCAGCGCCCGACTAGCGGGGCCCTACGAGCAGTACTTC. This sequence encodes CASSARLAGPYEQYF.

V gene TRBV7-8 combines with J gene TRBJ1-5, with D possibly matching TRBD1 (6 bases). Germline CDR1 is SGHVS and CDR2 is FQNEAQ. CDR3 length equals 16 residues. Trimming shortened V by 5 bases and J by 0 bases, and 14 bases separated the two germline ends. CDR3: CASSRGGWDSNQPQHF. CDR3 nucleotide sequence: TGTGCCAGCAGCCGGGGGGGCTGGGATAGCAATCAGCCCCAGCATTTT.

The chain carries TRBV10-3 and TRBJ2-7; tentative D call: TRBD2 (6 bases). This CDR3 has 17 residues. Germline V lookup: CDR1 ENHRY, CDR2 SYGVKD. V was trimmed by 4 bases and J by 0 bases, leaving 19 bases between them. In DNA, the CDR3 is TGTGCCATCAGTGTCTCCCCGGGGCGGGACCACTCCTACGAGCAGTACTTC. This codes for CAISVSPGRDHSYEQYF.

The V and J genes are TRBV20-1 and TRBJ2-7; the match to TRBD1 covers 9 bases. This CDR3 has 13 residues. With V trimmed by 6 bases and J by 3 bases, 6 bases remained unmatched. The V gene's germline CDR1 is DFQATT and CDR2 SNEGSKA (reference sequence). The DNA of the CDR3 is TGCAGTGCATGGGCGGACAGGGGCTACGAGCAGTACTTC. Translating it yields CSAWADRGYEQYF.

This clonotype was observed a few times. The J gene is TRBJ1-6, the V gene TRBV14; D gene uncertain. Germline loops: CDR1 SGHDN, CDR2 FVKESK. This CDR3 region has 14 residues. The V end lost 4 bases, the J end lost 8 bases, and 12 bases lay between the germline ends. CDR3 in amino acids: CASSPVGPDSPLHF. The CDR3 bases are TGTGCCAGCAGCCCCGTTGGCCCCGATTCACCCCTCCACTTT.

This sequence joins TRBV2 and TRBJ1-4; 8 positions agree with TRBD1. The CDR3 length is 15 residues. The trim removed 6 bases at V and 13 bases at J, leaving 16 bases unmatched. Germline loops: CDR1 SNHLY, CDR2 FYNNEI. This CDR3 is CASSVRTGWISSLFF. CDR3 coding DNA: TGTGCCAGCAGCGTTAGGACAGGGTGGATTTCCTCACTGTTTTTT.

This clonotype was seen many times. V and J are TRBV5-6 and TRBJ2-1; possibly TRBD1 for D (5 bases). Germline V gives CDR1 SGHDT, CDR2 YYEEEE. This CDR3 has 15 amino acids. Between the trimmed V and J ends, which lost 0 bases and 4 bases, there was a span of 11 bases. The CDR3 coding sequence is TGTGCCAGCAGCTTGGTTCTGGGGCCTTACAATGAGCAGTTCTTC. Its protein is CASSLVLGPYNEQFF.

This clonotype was detected ten times or more. The CDR3 is CASSPANEQFF. For the CDR3, the DNA is TGTGCCAGCAGCCCAGCGAATGAGCAGTTCTTC. The rearrangement links TRBV12-3 or TRBV12-4 to TRBJ2-1; D ambiguous. The ends were cut back, 6 bases at V and 7 bases at J, with 7 bases in the middle. The CDR3 runs 11 residues.

Ten or more counts support this clonotype. The CDR3 loop reads CASNPHRGNTGELFF. CDR3 DNA: TGTGCCAGCAACCCCCACAGGGGGAACACCGGGGAGCTGTTTTTT. The chain has TRBV12-3 or TRBV12-4 and TRBJ2-2; 7 bases match TRBD1. The CDR3 is made up of 15 amino acids. Trimming at V came to 7 bases and at J to 1 base, leaving 6 bases not matched to a gene.

This clonotype was observed a handful of times. This chain uses TRBV20-1 with TRBJ2-7, with 8 bases identical to TRBD1. This CDR3 is 11 amino acids long. Germline-derived CDR1 and CDR2 are DFQATT and SNEGSKA (reference sequence). The V gene end was trimmed by 4 bases and the J gene end by 5 bases; junction bases not matched to a gene: 1. The CDR3 nucleotides read TGCAGTGCTATGACAGGGGACGAGCAGTACTTC. Its protein product is CSAMTGDEQYF.

The chain uses TRBV21-1 and TRBJ2-5; the listed D gene, TRBD2, was not tested against the DNA. TRBV21-1 is annotated as a pseudogene. The CDR3 totals 12 residues. The CDR3 DNA is TGTGCCAGCACAGGACGGAGGGGGACCCAGTACTTC. Translation gives CASTGRRGTQYF.

Here the CDR3 DNA reads TGCAGTGCTAGAATAGCGGAACCCAGCTCCTACAATGAGCAGTTCTTC. Protein: CSARIAEPSSYNEQFF. V and J are TRBV20-1 and TRBJ2-1; TRBD2 might be the D (6 bases). This CDR3 region has 16 residues. Germline V gene lookup returns CDR1 DFQATT and CDR2 SNEGSKA (reference sequence). The ends were cut back, 2 bases at V and 0 bases at J, with 14 bases in the middle.

This clonotype was detected a few times. The gene calls are TRBV7-8 and TRBJ1-6; D ambiguous. Per the germline V gene, CDR1 is SGHVS and CDR2 is FQNEAQ. This CDR3 region has 15 residues. V lost 5 bases, J lost 9 bases, and 17 bases lay in between. This CDR3 reads CASSTGLMKGSPLHF. The DNA for the CDR3 is TGTGCCAGCAGCACGGGATTAATGAAAGGTTCACCCCTCCACTTT.

V usage is TRBV7-9 and J usage is TRBJ1-2; the D is unclear. This CDR3 is 13 amino acids long. The germline V gene encodes CDR1 SEHNR and CDR2 FQNEAQ (reference sequence). Trimming pared 5 bases from V and 4 bases from J, leaving 11 bases between. CDR3 sequence reads: CASSALTVYGYTF. CDR3 DNA: TGTGCCAGCAGCGCTCTCACAGTCTATGGCTACACCTTC.

The chain recombines TRBV20-1 with TRBJ1-2; D is uncertain. Germline V gives CDR1 DFQATT, CDR2 SNEGSKA (reference sequence). V shed 3 bases and J shed 7 bases, with 6 bases lying between them. The CDR3 covers 10 residues. This CDR3 reads CSASPFGYTF. The DNA for the CDR3 is TGCAGTGCTAGCCCTTTTGGCTACACCTTC.

This clonotype has only a few counts. The rearrangement links TRBV11-3 to TRBJ2-3, with D possibly being TRBD2 (7 bases). Germline-derived CDR1 and CDR2 are SGHNT and YENEEA. CDR3 size: 16 residues. V lost 4 bases and J 2 bases, leaving 16 bases between the germline ends. The CDR3, as DNA: TGTGCCAGCAGCTCGGGTACGGGGGGCTCCACAGATACGCAGTATTTT. Protein: CASSSGTGGSTDTQYF.

The V gene is TRBV29-1, the J gene TRBJ1-1, with 10 bases lining up with TRBD1. CDR1 is SQVTM and CDR2 is ANQGSEA in the germline V gene. The CDR3 loop spans 13 amino acids. Losses at the gene ends were 7 bases for V and 3 bases for J; bases not matched to a gene: 5. The CDR3 here is CSAGGTGDTEAFF. In DNA form, the CDR3 reads TGCAGCGCCGGGGGGACAGGGGACACTGAAGCTTTCTTT. Combining the CDR3 with reference TRBV29-1 and TRBJ1-1 gives the whole variable domain SAVISQKPSRDICQRGTSLTIQCQVDSQVTMMFWYRQQPGQSLTLIATANQGSEATYESGFVIDKFPISRPNLTFSTLTVSNMSPEDSSIYLCSAGGTGDTEAFFGQGTRLTVV.